This entry describes one TCR beta chain. The antigen is undetermined. Libraries were made from TCR beta cDNA, and they carried unique molecular identifiers. A single record per CDR3 protein comes from TCRdb applying MiXCR to the PCR reads. The table lists about 820,000 distinct CDR3 sequences, roughly 58% of them singletons. The data were obtained in a study of post-analysis software for immune sequencing data. General study findings and limits: Four to six TRBV segments (TRBV5-6, TRBV5-1 and TRBV20-1 among them) occurred more frequently in patients than in controls.

Germline CDR1 reads DFQATT; CDR2 reads SNEGSKA (reference sequence). This CDR3 is 14 amino acids long. Trimming removed 4 bases from V and 7 bases from J; junction bases left unmatched: 10. The sequence came from a girl aged 5-17 years with multiple sclerosis. The sequencing input was blood. This chain links TRBV20-1 with TRBJ1-5, with 7 bases fitting TRBD1. Here the CDR3 reads CSATWTGLRQPQHF. In nucleotides, the CDR3 is TGCAGTGCTACCTGGACAGGCCTGAGGCAGCCCCAGCATTTT.